The entry below describes one T cell receptor (beta chain). The antigen is unknown. The CDR3 loop spans 17 amino acids. The J segment lost 0 bases and the V segment lost 2 bases, leaving 7 bases of the junction unmatched. CDR1 is LNHDA and CDR2 is SQIVND in the germline V gene (reference sequence). The data derive from a study of cytomegalovirus exposure and HLA in healthy donors. Study in general: Among a few hundred genotyped donors, approximately 80% fell in the Caucasian-associated ancestry cluster.

Both 60 Vbeta primers and 13 Jbeta primers went into the PCR. Using immunoSEQ multiplex PCR, the repertoire was profiled, and TCRdb retains in-frame clones only, with some absent. Recorded for this sample: 150,000 or so clones. General observations from the study: Cytomegalovirus association was listed for 164 TCR beta chains. The study reported that TCR beta sequences accurately predicted HLA-A and HLA-B alleles in most subjects. Analyses of presence and absence presupposed an approximately uniform sequencing depth across donors.

The TCR comes from a woman aged 50 to 60 in good health and CMV-seronegative. This chain connects TRBV19 to TRBJ2-3; 8 nucleotides align to TRBD2. The material sequenced was PBMCs. The CDR3 region has the DNA TGTGCCAGTAGTATAAGGTCGCGGGGGGCTAGCACAGATACGCAGTATTTT. It is translated as CASSIRSRGASTDTQYF.